Here is one TCR beta chain with its context. Its antigen remains unidentified. This CDR3 is built from 15 residues. The V segment lost 1 base and the J segment 6 bases; nucleotides outside the gene matches: 3. Germline CDR1 reads SGHRS; CDR2 reads YFSETQ. The sample belongs to a study of long-term antiretroviral therapy in people with HIV. Amounts of roughly 1-11 million cryopreserved PBMC were held in the samples before DNA extraction. General study results and limits: Repertoires with HIV possessed tighter CDR3 length spans than those of controls. With ART, diversity went up but was still lower than in transplant donor controls.

Researchers ran immunoSEQ v3.0 at survey level. Per-sample targets for sequencing were about 35,000-55,000 T-cell genomes. TCRdb's copy holds only in-frame clones and misses some; the assay was immunoSEQ multiplex PCR. The sample holds tens of thousands of clones, more than 85% seen once. The genes are TRBV5-1 and TRBJ2-2, with TRBD2 matching over 10 bases. This clonotype was obtained from a man aged 50 or older with HIV. Sequencing was performed on unsorted PBMCs, taken 5.3 years after starting antiretroviral therapy. DNA for the CDR3: TGCGCCAGCAGCTTGCTAGCGGGGGCATCCGGGGAGCTGTTTTTT. Protein sequence: CASSLLAGASGELFF.